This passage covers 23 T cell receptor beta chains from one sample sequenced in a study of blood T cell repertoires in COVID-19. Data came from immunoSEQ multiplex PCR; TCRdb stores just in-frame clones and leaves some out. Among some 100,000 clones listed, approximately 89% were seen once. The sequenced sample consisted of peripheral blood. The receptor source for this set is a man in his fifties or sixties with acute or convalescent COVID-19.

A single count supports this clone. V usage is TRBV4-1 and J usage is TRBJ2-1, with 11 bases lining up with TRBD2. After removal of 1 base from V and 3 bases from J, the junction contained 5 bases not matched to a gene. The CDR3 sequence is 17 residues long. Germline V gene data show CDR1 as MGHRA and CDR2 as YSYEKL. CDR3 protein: CASSQGAGTSGYNEQFF. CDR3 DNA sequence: TGCGCCAGCAGCCAAGGTGCAGGGACTAGCGGCTACAATGAGCAGTTCTTC.

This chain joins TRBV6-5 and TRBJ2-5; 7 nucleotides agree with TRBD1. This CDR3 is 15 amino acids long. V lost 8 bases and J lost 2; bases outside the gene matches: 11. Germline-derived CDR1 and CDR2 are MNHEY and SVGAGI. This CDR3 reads CASRTIRDRQETQYF. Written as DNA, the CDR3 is TGTGCCAGCCGAACGATCCGGGACAGACAAGAGACCCAGTACTTC.

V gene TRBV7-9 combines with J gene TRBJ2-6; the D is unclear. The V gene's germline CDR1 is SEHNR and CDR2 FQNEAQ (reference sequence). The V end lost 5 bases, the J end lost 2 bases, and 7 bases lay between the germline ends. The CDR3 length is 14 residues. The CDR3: CASSPFAGANVLTF. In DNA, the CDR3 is TGTGCCAGCAGCCCTTTTGCTGGGGCCAACGTCCTGACTTTC.

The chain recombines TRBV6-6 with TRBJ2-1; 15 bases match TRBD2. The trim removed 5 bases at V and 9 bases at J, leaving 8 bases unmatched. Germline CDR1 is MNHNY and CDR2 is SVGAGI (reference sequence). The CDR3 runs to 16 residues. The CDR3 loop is CASSKQGLAGGSEQFF. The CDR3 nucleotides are TGTGCCAGCAGTAAGCAGGGACTAGCGGGAGGAAGTGAGCAGTTCTTC.

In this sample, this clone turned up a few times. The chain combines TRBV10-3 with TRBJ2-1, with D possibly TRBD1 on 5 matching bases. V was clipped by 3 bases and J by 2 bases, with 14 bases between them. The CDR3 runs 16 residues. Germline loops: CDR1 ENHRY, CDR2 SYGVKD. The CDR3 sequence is CAISDPRAGTYNEQFF. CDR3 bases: TGTGCCATCAGTGACCCCAGGGCAGGCACCTACAATGAGCAGTTCTTC.

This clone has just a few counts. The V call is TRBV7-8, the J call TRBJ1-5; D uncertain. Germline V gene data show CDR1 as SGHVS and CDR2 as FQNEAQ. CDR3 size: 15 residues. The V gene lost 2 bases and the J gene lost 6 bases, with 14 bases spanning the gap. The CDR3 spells CASSLTFQDRQPQHF. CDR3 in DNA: TGTGCCAGCAGCTTAACTTTTCAGGATCGTCAGCCCCAGCATTTT.

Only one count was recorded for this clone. The CDR3 DNA sequence: TGCGCCAGCAGCCAAGATGCGAGAGGGGAGACCCAGTACTTC. Protein: CASSQDARGETQYF. The chain uses TRBV4-1 and TRBJ2-5; D is perhaps TRBD2 (5 bases). The V gene's germline CDR1 is MGHRA and CDR2 YSYEKL. With 0 bases removed from V and 5 bases from J, the gap between germline ends came to 10 bases. CDR3 length equals 14 residues.

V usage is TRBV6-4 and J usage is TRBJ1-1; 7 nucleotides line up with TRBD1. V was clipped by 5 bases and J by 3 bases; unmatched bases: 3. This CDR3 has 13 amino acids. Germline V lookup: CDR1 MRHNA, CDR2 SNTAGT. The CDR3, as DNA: TGTGCCAGCAGTACCGACAGGGACACTGAAGCTTTCTTT. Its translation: CASSTDRDTEAFF.

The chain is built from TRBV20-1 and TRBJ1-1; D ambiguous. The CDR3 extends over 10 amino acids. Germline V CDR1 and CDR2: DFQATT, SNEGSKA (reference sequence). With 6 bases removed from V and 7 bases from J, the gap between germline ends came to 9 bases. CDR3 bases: TGCAGTGCCCCGAGTGGTGAAGCTTTCTTT. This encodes CSAPSGEAFF.

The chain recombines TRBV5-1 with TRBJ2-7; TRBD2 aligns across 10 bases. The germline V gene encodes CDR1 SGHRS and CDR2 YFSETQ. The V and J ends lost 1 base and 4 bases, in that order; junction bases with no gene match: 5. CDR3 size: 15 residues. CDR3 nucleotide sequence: TGCGCCAGCAGCTTGAGCGGGAGGGCCACGTACGAGCAGTACTTC. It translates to CASSLSGRATYEQYF.

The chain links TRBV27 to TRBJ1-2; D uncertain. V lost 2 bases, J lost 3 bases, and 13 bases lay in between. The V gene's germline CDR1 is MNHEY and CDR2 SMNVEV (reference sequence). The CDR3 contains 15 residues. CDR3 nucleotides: TGTGCCAGCAGTTTAAGTCTGGAGGGTGACTATGGCTACACCTTC. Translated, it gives CASSLSLEGDYGYTF.

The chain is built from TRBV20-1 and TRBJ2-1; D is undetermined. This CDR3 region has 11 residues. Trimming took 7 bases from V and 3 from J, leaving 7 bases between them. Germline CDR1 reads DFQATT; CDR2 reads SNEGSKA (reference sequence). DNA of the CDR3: TGCAGTGGGCCTCTCTACAATGAGCAGTTCTTC. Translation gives CSGPLYNEQFF.

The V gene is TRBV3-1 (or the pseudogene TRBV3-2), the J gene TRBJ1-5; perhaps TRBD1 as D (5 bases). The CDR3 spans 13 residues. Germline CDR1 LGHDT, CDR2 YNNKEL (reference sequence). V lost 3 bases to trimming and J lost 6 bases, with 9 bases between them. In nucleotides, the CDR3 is TGTGCCAGCAGCCATCGGGGGGGTCAGCCCCAGCATTTT. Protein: CASSHRGGQPQHF.

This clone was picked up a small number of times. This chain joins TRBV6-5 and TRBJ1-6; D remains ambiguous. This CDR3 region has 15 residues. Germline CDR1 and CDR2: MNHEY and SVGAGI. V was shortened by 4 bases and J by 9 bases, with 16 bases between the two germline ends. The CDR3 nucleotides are TGTGCCAGCAGTTTAAGTCTTACGGGAAGTTCACCCCTCCACTTT. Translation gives CASSLSLTGSSPLHF.

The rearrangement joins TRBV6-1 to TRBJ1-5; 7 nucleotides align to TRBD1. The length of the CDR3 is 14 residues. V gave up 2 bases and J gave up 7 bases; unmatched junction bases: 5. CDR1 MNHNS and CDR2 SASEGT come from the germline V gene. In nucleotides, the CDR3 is TGTGCCAGCAGTGAACTACAGGGGAGACAGCCCCAGCATTTT. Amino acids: CASSELQGRQPQHF.

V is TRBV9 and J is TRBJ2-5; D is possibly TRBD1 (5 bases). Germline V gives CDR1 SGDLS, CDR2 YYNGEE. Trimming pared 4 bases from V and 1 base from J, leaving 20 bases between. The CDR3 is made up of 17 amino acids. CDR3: CASSPTQTAPIQETQYF. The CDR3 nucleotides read TGTGCCAGCAGCCCGACGCAGACAGCCCCTATCCAAGAGACCCAGTACTTC.

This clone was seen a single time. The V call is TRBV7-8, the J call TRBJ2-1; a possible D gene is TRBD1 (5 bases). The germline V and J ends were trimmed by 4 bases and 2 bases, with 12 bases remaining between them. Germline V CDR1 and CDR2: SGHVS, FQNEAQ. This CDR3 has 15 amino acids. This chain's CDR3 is CASSYIQGTYNEQFF. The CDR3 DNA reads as TGTGCCAGCAGCTACATCCAGGGCACCTACAATGAGCAGTTCTTC.

In DNA form, the CDR3 reads TGTGCCTGGAGACCGACAGCTAATGAAAAACTGTTTTTT. Translating it yields CAWRPTANEKLFF. The genes are TRBV30 and TRBJ1-4; a weak D match, TRBD1 (5 bases). Germline-derived CDR1 and CDR2 are GTSNPN and SVGIG (reference sequence). V shed 3 bases and J shed 3 bases, with 8 bases lying between them. CDR3 length equals 13 residues.

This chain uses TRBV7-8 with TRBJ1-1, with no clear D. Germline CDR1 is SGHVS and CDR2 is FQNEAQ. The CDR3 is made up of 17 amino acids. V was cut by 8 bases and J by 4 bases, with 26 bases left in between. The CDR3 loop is CASAYLPRGQRGTEAFF. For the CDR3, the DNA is TGTGCCAGCGCCTACCTCCCCCGTGGGCAGCGGGGCACTGAAGCTTTCTTT.

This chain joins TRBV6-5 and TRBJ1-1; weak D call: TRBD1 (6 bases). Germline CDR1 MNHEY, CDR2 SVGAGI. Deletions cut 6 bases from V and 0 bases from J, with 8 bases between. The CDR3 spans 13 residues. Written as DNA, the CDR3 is TGTGCCAGCAGGAGACAGGTGAACACTGAAGCTTTCTTT. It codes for CASRRQVNTEAFF.

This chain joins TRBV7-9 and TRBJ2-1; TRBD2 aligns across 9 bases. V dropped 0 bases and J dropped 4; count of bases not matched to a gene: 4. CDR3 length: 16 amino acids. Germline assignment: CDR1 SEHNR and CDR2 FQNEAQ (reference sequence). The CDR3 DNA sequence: TGTGCCAGCAGCTTAGCTAGGACTAGCGCGTACAATGAGCAGTTCTTC. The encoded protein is CASSLARTSAYNEQFF.

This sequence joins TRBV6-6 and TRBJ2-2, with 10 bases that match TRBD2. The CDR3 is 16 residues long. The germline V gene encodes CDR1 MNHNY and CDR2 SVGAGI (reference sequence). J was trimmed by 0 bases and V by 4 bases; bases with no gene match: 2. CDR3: CASSFGLAANTGELFF. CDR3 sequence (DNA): TGTGCCAGCAGTTTCGGACTAGCGGCGAACACCGGGGAGCTGTTTTTT.

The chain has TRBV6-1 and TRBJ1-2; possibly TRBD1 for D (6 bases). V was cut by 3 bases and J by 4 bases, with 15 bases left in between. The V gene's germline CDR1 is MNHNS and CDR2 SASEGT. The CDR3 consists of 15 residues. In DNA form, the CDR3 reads TGTGCCAGCAGTGATGTACAGGGAATCGGCTATGGCTACACCTTC. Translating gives CASSDVQGIGYGYTF.